This TCR beta chain was recorded in a study of shared clonotypes between healthy human individuals. Trimming cost V 5 bases and J 6 bases, with 14 bases left between them. The CDR3 runs to 14 residues. Germline values: CDR1 SGHTA, CDR2 FQGNSA. The donor cohort consisted entirely of Caucasian adults residing in Nashville, Tennessee. Division of CD4+ cells produced a CD45RA+ naive subset and a CD45RA-negative memory subset. The study ran the assay at deep level. Measured with immunoSEQ multiplex PCR; TCRdb has only the in-frame clones, and not every one. This table holds more than 850,000 clones, approximately 80% found once.

Sequencing input: memory CD4+ T cells from PBMCs. Subset: CD45RA-negative fraction. This clonotype was obtained from a man aged 18-30 years in good health. Some clones in this sample may be carry-over from other donors' samples. This sequence joins TRBV7-2 and TRBJ2-1; the D is unclear. The CDR3 region is CASSPRRLGNEQFF. The CDR3 DNA is TGTGCCAGCAGCCCGAGGCGATTAGGCAATGAGCAGTTCTTC.